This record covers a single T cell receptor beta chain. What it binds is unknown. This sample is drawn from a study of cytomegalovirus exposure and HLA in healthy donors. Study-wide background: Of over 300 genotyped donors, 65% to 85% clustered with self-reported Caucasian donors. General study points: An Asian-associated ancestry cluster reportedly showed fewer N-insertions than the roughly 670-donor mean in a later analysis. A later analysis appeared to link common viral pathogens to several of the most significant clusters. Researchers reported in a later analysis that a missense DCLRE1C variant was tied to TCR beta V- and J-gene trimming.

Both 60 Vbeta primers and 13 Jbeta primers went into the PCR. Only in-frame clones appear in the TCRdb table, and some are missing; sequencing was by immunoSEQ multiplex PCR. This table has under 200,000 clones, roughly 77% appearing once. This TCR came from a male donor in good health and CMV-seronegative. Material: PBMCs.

The CDR3 bases are TGTGCTAGTGGTTTGTCGGGAGGGGAGCAGTTCTTC. As protein: CASGLSGGEQFF. The chain is built from TRBV12-5 and TRBJ2-1, with 8 positions matching TRBD2. This CDR3 has 12 residues. The V gene's germline CDR1 is LGHNT and CDR2 FRNRAP. Trimming at V came to 2 bases and at J to 10 bases, leaving 1 base not matched to a gene.